This T cell receptor (beta chain) was sequenced for a study of cytomegalovirus exposure and HLA in healthy donors (dated by TCRdb to about 2017). Background for the entire study: In an earlier analysis of 587 of the donors, 250 to 350 Gb of sequence data and 90 million to 120 million unique TCR beta sequences from roughly 190 million T cells were reported. Because of strong linkage in the cohort, roughly five DR-DQ haplotypes were treated as single units for association and clustering. Of the 350 to 450 genotyped donors, over 70% fell in the genetic ancestry cluster associated with self-reported Caucasian donors. In a later genetic analysis, genome-wide SNP genotypes for about 65% of the roughly 700 donors were used, and that subset was treated as a discovery cohort. Alongside the repertoire data, information on donor age, sex, ethnicity and CMV serostatus was compiled. An early release covering 550 to 650 HLA-typed donors comprised 250 to 350 gigabases of sequencing data and 85 million or so unique TCR sequences. The study aimed to test whether cataloging public T cell receptors could reveal signatures of past pathogen exposure. All discovery cohort repertoires had been generated on a single sequencing platform. HLA typing included class I and class II loci at four-digit resolution. The T cell repertoires of 700 or so subjects were profiled by immunosequencing and related to cytomegalovirus serostatus. Rather than using new phenotypic data, the later analysis identified candidate immune exposures from TCR beta sequences and from how often those sequences occurred across donors. Among a few hundred genotyped donors of the cohort, an average of 235,054 unique TCR beta nucleotide sequences were sequenced per donor, roughly 18% of them non-productive. The number of typed donors differed by locus: about 620-640 for A, B, C, DRB1 and DQB1; some 500 for DQA1; over 600 for DPA1; and 400 to 480 for DPB1. The study combined high-throughput TCR immunosequencing, statistical association of individual TCRs with disease status, and machine learning to predict cytomegalovirus infection status. An earlier analysis of fewer than 700 of the donors applied high-throughput TCR beta sequencing to assess whether each TCR beta V gene segment acted as functional or pseudogenic. A later analysis re-examined previously published TCR beta repertoires from several hundred donors and added high-resolution HLA genotyping to investigate patterns of TCR occurrence. In addition to the first cohort of 500 to 850 subjects, a separate validation cohort of approximately 110 different subjects was used. What the research found in general, with its limitations: In a later genetic analysis, a missense DCLRE1C variant was associated with V-gene and J-gene trimming of TCR beta chains, and the association was replicated in an independent cohort. A later analysis found that most CMV-associated TCR beta chains appeared HLA-restricted, with HLA associations seemingly driven largely by CMV exposure. The cohort was sequenced for TCR beta chains only, and without alpha or paired-chain data the features that could be detected were limited. In both the original and validation cohorts, the classifier was reported to diagnose cytomegalovirus status with high specificity and sensitivity. According to a later genetic analysis, donors in an Asian-associated ancestry cluster had fewer N-insertions in productive TCRs than the approximately 630-donor mean. According to the authors, the approach could potentially be generalized to other disease states and immunological phenotypes. Linkage disequilibrium might explain the correlated functional status among segregating V segments, but an unknown experimental factor could not be ruled out. A later analysis associated 15,000 to 20,000 TCR beta sequences with specific HLA alleles at a false discovery rate of 0.05. A few of the identified cytomegalovirus-associated TCR beta chains were confirmed in vitro to be specific for cytomegalovirus antigens. Sequencing depth was assumed to be roughly uniform across donors in the presence/absence analyses, though that assumption may not hold. The only immune exposure information available for the cohort was CMV serostatus. HLA typing was unavailable for some donors at each locus, so association tests used only the typed subset. A later analysis found that HLA-associated TCR beta chains were more clonally expanded and had lower generation probabilities than equally common non-associated chains. Most TCR sequences were observed very rarely across donors, whereas some public TCRs were present in many individuals. A further reported finding was that TCR beta sequences accurately predicted the HLA-A and HLA-B alleles for most subjects in the first cohort. Assigning TCR associations to individual alleles was difficult when HLA alleles, especially DR and DQ, strongly co-occurred. In the study, around 150 TCR beta chains were listed as associated with cytomegalovirus. A later analysis found that TCR association rates varied across HLA loci, with DRB1 alleles showing the most associated TCRs and HLA-C alleles the fewest. A group of highly shared sequence variants was considered likely to be a technical artifact of the sequencing pipeline. In a later analysis, several top co-occurrence clusters were reported to appear linked to parvovirus B19, influenza, CMV and Epstein-Barr virus. An earlier analysis of around 540 of the donors showed that most TCR beta V segments appeared in productive rearrangements either about 87% or about 30% of the time, which broadly matched IMGT annotations. Because counts were too low, some 17 rarely observed V segments, including chromosome 9 orphons, were left out of the earlier analysis of some 640 of the donors. Because the 87-base-pair reads could not distinguish some IMGT-functional V segments, including TRBV6-2 and TRBV6-3, those segments were excluded.

The library relied on the immunoSEQ multiplex PCR assay. For the multiplex PCR, a mixture combining 60 forward primers for TCR Vbeta segments and 13 reverse primers for TCR Jbeta segments was used. The CDR3 region of rearranged TCR beta genes was amplified from genomic DNA by a multiplex PCR assay. The Illumina HiSeq System was used to sequence the amplified TCR beta libraries as 87-base-pair reads. The source study handled its data this way. A later analysis tallied around 80 million unique TCR beta chains across the 666 repertoires, and 10 million to 11 million of those chains were shared by two or more donors. A nearest-neighbor algorithm error-corrected the raw reads and collapsed the reads into unique sequences, merging closely related sequences to remove PCR and sequencing errors. Alignment of CDR3 sequences to IMGT reference sequences was used to assign V, D and J gene segments. For a sequence to be retained, a match of at least six nucleotides to both a V gene segment and a J gene segment was required. Rearrangements were classified as productive when the CDR3 lacked stop codons and remained in frame with V and J, and all other rearrangements were classified as non-productive. Following IMGT convention, CDR3 was defined as the stretch from the second conserved V-encoded cysteine up to the conserved J-encoded phenylalanine. The earlier analysis of some 550 of the donors excluded any sequence lacking an unambiguous match to a single V gene segment. In an earlier analysis of 587 of the donors, V segments were called functional above 56.7% productive rearrangements and were called segregating when the between-donor standard deviation exceeded 5%. A statistical classification framework was built for diagnosing cytomegalovirus status from the catalog of TCR beta chain sequences. A later analysis assigned V and J genes by comparing TCR nucleotide sequences with IMGT/GENE-DB human TR gene sequences. Using the TCRdist pipeline, a later analysis assigned CDR3 sequences along with most-parsimonious VDJ recombination scenarios. In a later analysis, each TCR beta chain was defined by its CDR3 amino acid sequence together with its V-gene family, and reads without a unique V-gene family were excluded. In a later analysis, several hundred highly shared, low-generation-probability nucleotide sequences were removed to address suspected cross-contamination and a sequencing artifact. For each public chain, a later analysis derived a clonal expansion index from normalized ranks of inferred template counts within each repertoire. A later analysis computed generation probabilities with a VDJ recombination model fitted to out-of-frame rearrangements, and checked the results against IGoR. In a later analysis, hypergeometric tests were used to score TCR-TCR, TCR-HLA and TCR-CMV co-occurrence, with a repertoire-size bias correction applied to TCR pairs. To estimate false discovery rates, a later analysis permuted the HLA or CMV assignments 20 times. In a later analysis, co-occurring TCRs were grouped with DBSCAN, and TCRdist sequence similarity was added when clustering was performed within HLA-allele-positive subsets. Co-occurrence clustering excluded repertoires with fewer than 30,000 or more than 120,000 public chains, plus five with anomalous nucleotide sharing. TCRdb took this table from immuneACCESS and kept in-frame rearrangements with V and J called. Such tables lack part of the clones; where checked against another copy, unresolved V genes explain under half of the gap, and the rest is unexplained. V and J calls and clone size come straight from that table; D and trimming were deduced from the DNA. The sample has about 41,000 clones on record, roughly 80% of them singletons. The ten largest clones take up about 2.5% of the sample.

The cohort consisted of 666 healthy bone marrow donors. At the time of sampling, every cohort member was nominally healthy, though immune exposures that went unrecorded were likely present. The donor tested CMV seronegative, placing the donor among the 350 to 400 seronegative members of the cohort. A peripheral blood sample was collected from each donor, and TCR beta sequencing was performed on peripheral blood mononuclear cells. Genomic DNA extraction from the blood cell samples was performed with the Qiagen DNeasy Blood Extraction Kit. The CDR3 runs 14 amino acids, cysteine and phenylalanine included. Of all the DNA, just the CDR3 is kept, 42 bases in frame from base 1. Via the germline V gene, CDR1 is SGHTA and CDR2 FQGNSA. Cut back by 5 bases and 2 bases, the V and J ends lie 13 bases apart. As regards this clone: This receptor's antigen is unknown. Base qualities are not recorded, but no much larger clone differs from it by a single base.

The sample comprised PBMCs. This TCR was sampled from a man aged 45-65 years in good health and CMV-seronegative. Recombination linked TRBV7-2 to TRBJ2-7; TRBD1 could be the D gene, as 6 bases match. The CDR3 in this case is CASSAQGAAYEQYF. The bases are TGTGCCAGCAGCGCACAGGGAGCCGCCTACGAGCAGTACTTC.